These 12 T cell receptor beta chains were all obtained from the same sample, sequenced in a study of shared clonotypes between healthy human individuals. The protocol was immunoSEQ multiplex PCR, while the TCRdb copy is restricted to in-frame clones and leaves out a portion. The sample includes over a million clones, about 84% of them seen just once. The sample taken for sequencing was memory CD4+ T cells from PBMCs. Subset noted: CD45RA-negative fraction. The receptors derive from a man between 18 and 29 years old in good health. Some clones in this sample may be carry-over from other donors' samples.

This chain connects TRBV28 to TRBJ1-3; 10 nucleotides line up with TRBD1. CDR3 length equals 15 residues. The germline gives CDR1 MDHEN, CDR2 SYDVKM. The V gene end was trimmed by 2 bases and the J gene end by 5 bases; junction bases not matched to a gene: 3. The CDR3 spells CASSLRQGARNTIYF. The DNA for the CDR3 is TGTGCCAGCAGTTTACGACAGGGGGCGCGAAACACCATATATTTT.

CDR3 sequence (DNA): TGTGCCAGCTCAAAGGATGCGGGTGGGTACGAGCAGTACTTC. Translating it yields CASSKDAGGYEQYF. The V call is TRBV18, the J call TRBJ2-7; D is possibly TRBD2 (5 bases). The CDR3 is 14 residues long. Germline V CDR1 and CDR2: KGHSH, LQKENI. V was clipped by 5 bases and J by 4 bases, with 15 bases between them.

This clone was detected only a few times. In DNA form, the CDR3 reads TGCGCCAGCAGCCCGGGAGATACACAACGAGAGACCCAGTACTTC. This translates into CASSPGDTQRETQYF. V gene TRBV4-3 combines with J gene TRBJ2-5, with D possibly TRBD2 on 6 matching bases. The germline CDR1 and CDR2 sequences are LGHNA and YSLEER. V lost 4 bases and J lost 4, with 16 bases in between. The CDR3 covers 15 residues.

This clone was observed a handful of times. The chain carries TRBV5-4 and TRBJ2-3, with 11 bases lining up with TRBD1. The CDR3 is 15 residues long. Trimming took 4 bases from V and 6 from J; bases not matched to a gene: 7. Germline CDR1 SGHNT, CDR2 YYREEE (reference sequence). The CDR3 DNA reads TGTGCCAGCAGCACCGGACAGGGGGCGCCCGATACGCAGTATTTT. This translates into CASSTGQGAPDTQYF.

The rearrangement uses TRBV19 and TRBJ1-2, with D hard to call. This CDR3 comprises 13 residues. Trimming removed 7 bases at V and 8 bases at J, with 17 bases between. The germline gives CDR1 LNHDA, CDR2 SQIVND (reference sequence). The CDR3: CASNGLDRQGYTF. The CDR3 nucleotides read TGTGCCAGTAACGGCCTCGACCGTCAGGGCTACACCTTC.

This clone is a singleton in its sample. The CDR3 loop is CASSLQNRADTEAFF. CDR3 bases: TGTGCCAGCAGCCTACAAAACAGGGCAGACACTGAAGCTTTCTTT. The rearrangement uses TRBV28 and TRBJ1-1; a possible D gene is TRBD1 (6 bases). V lost 6 bases and J 3 bases, leaving 17 bases between the germline ends. Germline values: CDR1 MDHEN, CDR2 SYDVKM. This CDR3 comprises 15 residues.

This clone appeared many times. The chain employs TRBV19 and TRBJ1-2, with TRBD1 matching over 11 bases. CDR1 LNHDA and CDR2 SQIVND come from the germline V gene (reference sequence). The ends lost 5 bases at V and 5 bases at J; junction bases unmatched: 7. The CDR3 loop spans 15 amino acids. CDR3 in amino acids: CASSPRTGGTYGYTF. CDR3 sequence (DNA): TGTGCCAGTAGTCCCCGGACAGGGGGCACGTATGGCTACACCTTC.

The genes are TRBV7-8 and TRBJ2-5; D might be TRBD1 or TRBD2, each matching 5 bases. Trimming left V 0 bases short and J 7 bases short, with 15 bases between. Germline V lookup: CDR1 SGHVS, CDR2 FQNEAQ. The CDR3 is made up of 15 amino acids. The CDR3 bases are TGTGCCAGCAGCTTAGCCACCGGGACCCAGAGGACCCAGTACTTC. It codes for CASSLATGTQRTQYF.

J is TRBJ2-2 and V is TRBV19; 10 nucleotides match TRBD2. CDR3 length: 20 residues. Germline CDR1 and CDR2: LNHDA and SQIVND (reference sequence). V shed 6 bases, J shed 4 bases, and the junction held 20 bases outside the gene matches. The CDR3 reads CASRLSFGLAGELATGELFF. The CDR3 coding sequence is TGTGCCAGTAGGTTGAGTTTCGGGCTAGCGGGAGAGTTGGCCACCGGGGAGCTGTTTTTT.

The chain employs TRBV28 and TRBJ2-1; TRBD2 aligns across 10 bases. Germline V CDR1 and CDR2: MDHEN, SYDVKM. The CDR3 covers 18 residues. The trim removed 1 base at V and 5 bases at J, leaving 11 bases unmatched. The DNA of the CDR3 is TGTGCCAGCAGTTTATCCCTCCGAGGACTAGCGGATGACAATGAGCAGTTCTTC. It encodes CASSLSLRGLADDNEQFF.

This clone was observed once. The chain carries TRBV7-8 and TRBJ2-7; D call uncertain. The germline V gene has CDR1 SGHVS and CDR2 FQNEAQ. CDR3 size: 15 residues. The V end was cut by 4 bases, the J end by 4 bases, with 17 bases between. The CDR3 DNA reads as TGTGCCAGCAGCTCCCCAGCAGTTGGGATTTACGAGCAGTACTTC. Its protein product is CASSSPAVGIYEQYF.

V and J are TRBV28 and TRBJ1-2, with D unresolved. There are 14 residues in the CDR3. V lost 2 bases and J 4 bases, leaving 11 bases between the germline ends. CDR1 MDHEN and CDR2 SYDVKM come from the germline V gene. The CDR3 bases are TGTGCCAGCAGTTTAGTGCGCGGAGCCTATGGCTACACCTTC. Its translation: CASSLVRGAYGYTF.